These 3 T cell receptor beta chains came from one sample sequenced in a study of cytomegalovirus exposure and HLA in healthy donors. It was with 60 Vbeta and 13 Jbeta primers that the PCR ran. The protocol was immunoSEQ multiplex PCR, while the TCRdb copy is restricted to in-frame clones and leaves out a portion. In the table there are over 150,000 clones, roughly 80% of which are singletons. Sequenced input: PBMCs. Every receptor here comes from a male donor in good health and CMV-seronegative.

The chain recombines TRBV18 with TRBJ1-1, with a tentative D call TRBD1 (5 bases). The CDR3 has 15 amino acids. Trimming stripped 4 bases from V and 0 bases from J, with 12 bases between. CDR1 is KGHSH and CDR2 is LQKENI in the germline V gene. CDR3 sequence reads: CASSRDSIMNTEAFF. Written as DNA, the CDR3 is TGTGCCAGCTCACGAGACAGCATCATGAACACTGAAGCTTTCTTT.

The genes are TRBV30 and TRBJ2-1; the match to TRBD1 covers 7 bases. CDR1 and CDR2 (germline): GTSNPN, SVGIG (reference sequence). The trim removed 0 bases at V and 7 bases at J, leaving 0 bases unmatched. The CDR3 covers 12 residues. CDR3 amino acids: CAWSVQGNEQFF. The CDR3 DNA follows: TGTGCCTGGAGTGTACAGGGGAATGAGCAGTTCTTC.

This chain uses TRBV30 with TRBJ1-4; D unresolved. With 0 bases removed from V and 8 bases from J, the gap between germline ends came to 10 bases. CDR3 size: 13 residues. Germline-derived CDR1 and CDR2 are GTSNPN and SVGIG (reference sequence). The CDR3 coding sequence is TGTGCCTGGAGTGTAGTTCCCGGGGAAAAACTGTTTTTT. Protein: CAWSVVPGEKLFF.